These T cell receptor beta chains were read from a single sample in a study of tumor-infiltrating lymphocytes in primary liver carcinoma. TCRdb re-analysed the multiplex PCR reads in MiXCR, keeping a single row per CDR3 protein. The sample lists 180,000 or so distinct CDR3 sequences, 50% to 75% occurring once. The sample was peripheral blood. These receptors were taken from a man in his forties with primary liver carcinoma and hepatitis B virus infection. Each CDR3 is given without its conserved first and last residue. D genes are given only for firm matches.

TRBV5-5	TRBJ2-7	TRBD2	ASSSRTSGPYVQY
TRBV11-2	TRBJ1-1	.	ASSSAGSPNTEAV
TRBV6-6	TRBJ2-7	TRBD2	ASTTSGTYEQY
TRBV11-3	TRBJ2-7	.	ANSPYLTGSSYEQY
TRBV10-2	TRBJ2-7	TRBD2	ASSESSGIVYEHY
TRBV29-1	TRBJ2-7	TRBD2	SVAPGLAVTGRDEQY
TRBV4-2	TRBJ2-4	.	ASSQDLAKNIQY
TRBV4-1	TRBJ1-2	.	ASSYDRDYGYT
TRBV6-5	TRBJ1-2	.	ASSPGGHRGYT
TRBV6-5	TRBJ2-5	TRBD1	ASSYYQGQGETQY
TRBV9	TRBJ2-1	TRBD2	ASSVAGTSGQDEQF
TRBV4-2	TRBJ2-7	TRBD2	ASSPRLAGESEQY
TRBV6-5	TRBJ2-5	.	ASRRQQEAQY
TRBV29-1	TRBJ1-5	.	SVGIGDNQPQH
TRBV11-2	TRBJ2-1	.	ASSLDPVLRLAISYNEQF
TRBV6-6	TRBJ2-7	TRBD1	ASTPQGGLGYEQY
TRBV6-2/TRBV6-3	TRBJ2-3	.	ASSSMRADTDTQY
TRBV6-1	TRBJ2-1	TRBD2	ASSRLAENNEQF
TRBV11-2	TRBJ2-6	.	ASSPRDQYSGANVLT
TRBV5-4	TRBJ2-2	TRBD2	ASSLGLAGGTGELF
TRBV5-4	TRBJ2-2	TRBD2	ASSWGLASTGELF
TRBV11-3	.	.	AISAGPADTQH
TRBV6-1	TRBJ1-5	.	AIKQFSNQPQH
TRBV14	TRBJ2-7	TRBD2	ASSPNPLAAQY
TRBV4-1	TRBJ2-3	.	ASSQENIRATDTQY
TRBV29-1	TRBJ2-7	.	SVRLGGPYEQY
TRBV12-3/TRBV12-4	TRBJ1-5	.	ASSPGGRRNQPQH
TRBV6-1	TRBJ2-7	TRBD1	ASCDRGDEQY
TRBV11-2	TRBJ1-1	.	ARSFYLAAEAF
TRBV11-2	TRBJ1-1	.	ASSLKDGNTEAF
TRBV7-8	TRBJ2-7	.	ASSLRRAVTYEQY
TRBV6-1	TRBJ2-1	.	ASSEGSWAREQF
TRBV10-2	TRBJ2-7	TRBD2	ASSESGGRSYEQY
TRBV11-1	TRBJ2-7	TRBD2	AKSSGLAGDEQY
TRBV4-1	TRBJ2-7	.	ASSQGRSGDYEQY
TRBV10-1	TRBJ2-7	.	ASSEGGGAYEQY
TRBV11-2	TRBJ2-1	.	ASSSDPYNEQF
TRBV29-1	TRBJ2-7	.	SVEDFGEQY
TRBV15	TRBJ1-4	.	AASPMGEGRGKLF
TRBV7-8	TRBJ2-1	.	ASLAGAGVYNEQF
TRBV29-1	TRBJ1-1	TRBD1	SVNGQGITEAF
TRBV6-1	TRBJ2-6	.	ASSEWGVGANVLT
TRBV7-8	TRBJ2-5	.	ASSLRSGLTQETQY
TRBV11-2	TRBJ2-3	TRBD1	ASSFGQGAYTQY
TRBV12-3/TRBV12-4	TRBJ2-1	.	ASTSSVYNGEF
TRBV29-1	TRBJ2-6	.	SVEVAGQVLVGANVLT
TRBV5-4	TRBJ2-1	TRBD2	ASSLEGTSVSYNEQF
TRBV7-9	TRBJ2-7	TRBD2	ASSPTSGSLYEQY
TRBV4-2	TRBJ1-2	.	TSSQGTGGYT
TRBV6-1	TRBJ2-7	.	VGSSREHEQY
TRBV7-9	TRBJ2-7	.	ASSATTGGEQY
TRBV29-1	TRBJ2-7	.	SAEGHGKEQY
TRBV11-2	TRBJ2-5	.	ASSLDRARETQY